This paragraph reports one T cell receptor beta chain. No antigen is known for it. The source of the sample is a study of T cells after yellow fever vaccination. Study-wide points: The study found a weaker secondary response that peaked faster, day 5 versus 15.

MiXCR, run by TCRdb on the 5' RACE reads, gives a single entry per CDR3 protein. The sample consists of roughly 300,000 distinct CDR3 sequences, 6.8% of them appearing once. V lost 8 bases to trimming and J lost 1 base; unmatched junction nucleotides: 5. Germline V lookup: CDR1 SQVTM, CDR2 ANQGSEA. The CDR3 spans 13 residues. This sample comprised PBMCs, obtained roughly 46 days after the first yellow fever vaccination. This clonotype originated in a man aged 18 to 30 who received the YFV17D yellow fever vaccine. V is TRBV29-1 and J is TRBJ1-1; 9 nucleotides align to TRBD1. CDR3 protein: CSSSTGGNTEAFF. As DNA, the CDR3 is TGCAGCTCGTCGACAGGGGGGAACACTGAAGCTTTCTTT.